A single sample gave rise to the 14 T cell receptor beta chains below, sequenced in a study of shared clonotypes between healthy human individuals. The method was immunoSEQ multiplex PCR; TCRdb's version includes in-frame clones alone and lacks a portion of them. The data show 950,000 to 1,100,000 clones, with approximately 70% seen just once and roughly 1.5% held by the top ten. The sequencing sample was made of memory CD4+ T cells sorted from blood. Subset here: CD45RA-negative fraction. Every receptor here comes from a man younger than 30 in good health.

V is TRBV30 and J is TRBJ1-1; D is uncertain. Looked up from germline, CDR1 is GTSNPN and CDR2 is SVGIG (reference sequence). The ends were cut back, 4 bases at V and 0 bases at J, with 9 bases in the middle. The CDR3 has 13 residues. For the CDR3, the DNA is TGTGCCTGGAAAGATAGAATGAACACTGAAGCTTTCTTT. Translation gives CAWKDRMNTEAFF.

The chain combines TRBV10-3 with TRBJ2-7; D call uncertain. The V and J ends lost 4 bases and 12 bases respectively, with 13 bases between them. Germline loops: CDR1 ENHRY, CDR2 SYGVKD. This CDR3 comprises 11 residues. The CDR3 DNA is TGTGCCATCAGTGTATCAGACTCTATGTACTTC. It encodes CAISVSDSMYF.

V gene TRBV28 combines with J gene TRBJ1-5, with D unresolved. Germline V CDR1 and CDR2: MDHEN, SYDVKM. The CDR3 extends over 10 amino acids. Deletions cut 7 bases from V and 6 bases from J, with 4 bases between. Here the CDR3 reads CASIAQPQHF. CDR3 in DNA: TGTGCCAGCATCGCTCAGCCCCAGCATTTT.

The V gene is TRBV11-2, the J gene TRBJ1-2; no reliable D call. Per germline, CDR1 SGHAT and CDR2 FQNNGV. The CDR3 spans 14 residues. Trimming shortened V by 5 bases and J by 1 base, and 11 bases separated the two germline ends. The CDR3 bases are TGTGCCAGCAGCCGCCCGGGCGGTAACTATGGCTACACCTTC. Its protein product is CASSRPGGNYGYTF.

The chain carries TRBV27 and TRBJ1-1; D gene uncertain. CDR3 length: 15 amino acids. The germline V and J ends were trimmed by 1 base and 0 bases, with 9 bases remaining between them. The germline CDR1 and CDR2 sequences are MNHEY and SMNVEV (reference sequence). CDR3 residues: CASSLLAGLNTEAFF. CDR3 in DNA: TGTGCCAGCAGTTTATTGGCGGGGTTGAACACTGAAGCTTTCTTT.

V usage is TRBV5-4 and J usage is TRBJ2-7, with TRBD2 matching 7 bases. The CDR3 has 13 residues. The V gene's germline CDR1 is SGHNT and CDR2 YYREEE (reference sequence). V shed 5 bases, J shed 2 bases, and the junction held 4 bases outside the gene matches. As DNA, the CDR3 is TGTGCCAGCAGAGGGAGGGAGCCCTACGAGCAGTACTTC. It yields the protein CASRGREPYEQYF.

The chain couples TRBV5-8 to TRBJ2-7; no clear D. CDR1 and CDR2 from the germline V gene are SGHTS and YDEGEE. With 0 bases removed from V and 2 bases from J, the gap between germline ends came to 9 bases. The CDR3 extends over 14 amino acids. The chain's CDR3 is CASSLGGGPYEQYF. DNA of the CDR3: TGTGCCAGCAGCTTGGGGGGTGGTCCCTACGAGCAGTACTTC. The full variable domain, in which reference TRBV5-8 and TRBJ2-7 provide the parts outside the CDR3, is EAGVTQSPTHLIKTRGQQATLRCSPISGHTSVYWYQQALGLGLQFLLWYDEGEERNRGNFPPRFSGRQFPNYSSELNVNALELEDSALYLCASSLGGGPYEQYFGPGTRLTVT.

V and J are TRBV2 and TRBJ1-2; D not resolved. The V end lost 6 bases, the J end lost 4 bases, and 9 bases lay between the germline ends. Germline lookup yields CDR1 SNHLY and CDR2 FYNNEI. The length of the CDR3 is 12 residues. CDR3 nucleotides: TGTGCCAGCAGCGTTGGTAGCTATGGCTACACCTTC. Protein sequence: CASSVGSYGYTF.

This clone is a singleton in its sample. This chain joins TRBV29-1 and TRBJ2-3; the match to TRBD2 covers 7 bases. CDR3 length: 15 amino acids. Trimming took 2 bases from V and 2 from J; bases not matched to a gene: 7. Germline V lookup: CDR1 SQVTM, CDR2 ANQGSEA. For the CDR3, the DNA is TGCAGCGTTGAACTTGGGGGGGGAGCCACAGATACGCAGTATTTT. Protein: CSVELGGGATDTQYF.

The CDR3 DNA is TGTGCCAGCAGCTTAGCGGGGTATAGCAATCAGCCCCAGCATTTT. Its protein product is CASSLAGYSNQPQHF. The chain joins TRBV11-2 to TRBJ1-5; no clear D gene. V was clipped by 1 base and J by 0 bases, with 7 bases between them. CDR3 size: 15 residues. The germline gives CDR1 SGHAT, CDR2 FQNNGV.

The rearrangement joins TRBV5-1 to TRBJ2-5; TRBD1 matches at 8 bases. The CDR3 covers 14 residues. V gave up 4 bases and J gave up 5 bases; unmatched junction bases: 7. Per germline, CDR1 SGHRS and CDR2 YFSETQ. This CDR3 reads CASSGQGAEETQYF. Here the CDR3 DNA reads TGCGCCAGCAGCGGGCAGGGGGCCGAGGAGACCCAGTACTTC.

The V gene is TRBV6-5, the J gene TRBJ2-3; 7 bases align to TRBD2. The germline CDR1 and CDR2 sequences are MNHEY and SVGAGI. V shed 7 bases and J 1 base; nucleotides not matched to a gene: 2. CDR3 length: 13 amino acids. CDR3 residues: CASTTSGTDTQYF. The DNA for the CDR3 is TGTGCCAGCACTACTAGCGGCACAGATACGCAGTATTTT.

This chain connects TRBV30 to TRBJ2-5; a weak D match, TRBD1 (6 bases). Germline V CDR1 and CDR2: GTSNPN, SVGIG (reference sequence). Trimming left V 3 bases short and J 3 bases short, with 8 bases between. The CDR3 is made up of 12 amino acids. CDR3 nucleotide sequence: TGTGCCTGGAGGCACAGGGAAGAGACCCAGTACTTC. The encoded protein is CAWRHREETQYF.

The J gene is TRBJ2-2, the V gene TRBV7-9; D uncertain. The CDR3 contains 15 residues. Germline CDR1 SEHNR, CDR2 FQNEAQ (reference sequence). Trimming cost V 5 bases and J 1 base, with 11 bases left between them. CDR3 DNA sequence: TGTGCCAGCAGCCAACAGTCGGGGAACACCGGGGAGCTGTTTTTT. This translates into CASSQQSGNTGELFF.